This T cell receptor (beta chain) was recorded in a study of blood T cell repertoires in COVID-19. The overall study: The United States, Italy and Spain provided the acute and convalescent COVID-19 samples. Sample material is recorded as cDNA or gDNA derived from T cells, B-cell-depleted T cells, or PBMCs.

The CDR3 length is 12 residues. Looked up from germline, CDR1 is MNHEY and CDR2 is SVGAGI. Trimming removed 6 bases at V and 4 bases at J, with 9 bases between. The table came from immunoSEQ multiplex PCR; TCRdb's copy has only in-frame clones and leaves some out. The sample gives 250,000 or so clones, about 88% of which show up once; roughly 4.9% is in the top ten. Seattle's enrolled individuals joined amid active infection and were then monitored longitudinally. Material: peripheral blood. The source of this sequence is a woman aged 55-75 years with COVID-19, enrolled during active disease. This sequence joins TRBV6-5 and TRBJ2-5, with D unresolved. The CDR3 loop reads CASSLRLETQYF. In nucleotides, the CDR3 is TGTGCCAGCAGCCTTAGACTAGAGACCCAGTACTTC.